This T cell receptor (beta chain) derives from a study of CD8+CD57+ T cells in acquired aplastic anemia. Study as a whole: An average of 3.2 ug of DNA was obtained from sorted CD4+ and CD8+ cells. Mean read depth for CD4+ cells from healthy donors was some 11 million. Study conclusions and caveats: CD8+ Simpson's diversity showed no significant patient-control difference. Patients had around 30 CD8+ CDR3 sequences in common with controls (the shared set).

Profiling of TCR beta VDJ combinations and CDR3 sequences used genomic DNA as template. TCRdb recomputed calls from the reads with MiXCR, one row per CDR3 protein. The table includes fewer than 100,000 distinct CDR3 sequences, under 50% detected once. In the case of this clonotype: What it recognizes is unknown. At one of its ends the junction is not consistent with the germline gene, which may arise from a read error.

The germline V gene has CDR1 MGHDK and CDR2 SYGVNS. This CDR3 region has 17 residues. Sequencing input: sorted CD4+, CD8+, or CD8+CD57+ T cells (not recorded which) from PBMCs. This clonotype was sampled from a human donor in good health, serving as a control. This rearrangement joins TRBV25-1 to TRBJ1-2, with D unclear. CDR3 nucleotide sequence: TGTGCCAGCAGTGGTTCCTTAGGAACAGCCCCTAACTATGGCTACGCCTTC. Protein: CASSGSLGTAPNYGYAF.